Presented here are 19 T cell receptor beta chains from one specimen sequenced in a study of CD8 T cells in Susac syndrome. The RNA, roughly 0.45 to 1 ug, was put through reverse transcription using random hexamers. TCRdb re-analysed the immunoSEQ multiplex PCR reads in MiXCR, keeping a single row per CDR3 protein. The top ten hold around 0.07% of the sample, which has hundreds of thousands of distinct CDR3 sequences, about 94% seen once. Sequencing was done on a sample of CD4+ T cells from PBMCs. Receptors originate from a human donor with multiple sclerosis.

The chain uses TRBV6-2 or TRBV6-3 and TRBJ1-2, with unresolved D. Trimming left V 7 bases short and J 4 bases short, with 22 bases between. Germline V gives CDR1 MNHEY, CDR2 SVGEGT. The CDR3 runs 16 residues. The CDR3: CASIQRPHGSGYGYTF. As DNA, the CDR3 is TGTGCCAGCATCCAGCGGCCCCACGGGTCGGGCTATGGCTACACCTTC.

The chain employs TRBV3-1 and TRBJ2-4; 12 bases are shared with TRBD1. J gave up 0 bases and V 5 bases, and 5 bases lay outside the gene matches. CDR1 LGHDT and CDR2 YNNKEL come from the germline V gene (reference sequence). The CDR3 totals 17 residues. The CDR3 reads CASSVPGQGAAKNIQYF. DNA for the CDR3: TGTGCCAGCAGCGTACCGGGACAGGGGGCAGCCAAAAACATTCAGTACTTC.

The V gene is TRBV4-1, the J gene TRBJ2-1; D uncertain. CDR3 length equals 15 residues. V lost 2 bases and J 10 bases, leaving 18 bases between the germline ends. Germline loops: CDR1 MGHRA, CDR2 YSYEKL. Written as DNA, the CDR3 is TGCGCCAGCAGCCAACTTGAGGCTAGATTGTGGGAGCAGTTCTTC. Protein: CASSQLEARLWEQFF.

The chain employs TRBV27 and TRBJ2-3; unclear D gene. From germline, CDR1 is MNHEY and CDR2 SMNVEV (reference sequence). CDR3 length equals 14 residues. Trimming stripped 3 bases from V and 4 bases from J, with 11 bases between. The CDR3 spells CASSFYRSPDTQYF. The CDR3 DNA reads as TGTGCCAGCAGTTTCTACCGGAGTCCAGATACGCAGTATTTT.

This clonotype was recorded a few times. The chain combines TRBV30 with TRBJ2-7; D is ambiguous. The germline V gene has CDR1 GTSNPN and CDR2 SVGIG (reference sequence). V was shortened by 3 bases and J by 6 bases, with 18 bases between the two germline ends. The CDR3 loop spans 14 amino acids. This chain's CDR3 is CAWSSLVGSGEQYV. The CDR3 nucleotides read TGTGCCTGGAGCTCCTTGGTAGGGTCTGGCGAGCAGTACGTC.

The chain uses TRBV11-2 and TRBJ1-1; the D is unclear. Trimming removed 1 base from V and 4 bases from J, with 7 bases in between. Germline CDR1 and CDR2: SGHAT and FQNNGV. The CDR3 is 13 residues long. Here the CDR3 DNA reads TGTGCCAGCAGCTTAGCGTACGGCACTGAAGCTTTCTTT. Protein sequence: CASSLAYGTEAFF.

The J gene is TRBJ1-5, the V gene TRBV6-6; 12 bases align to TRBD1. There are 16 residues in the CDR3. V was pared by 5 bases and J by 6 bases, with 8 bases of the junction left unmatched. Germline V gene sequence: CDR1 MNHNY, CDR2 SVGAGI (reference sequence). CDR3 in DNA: TGTGCCAGCAGTCCCCCGGGACAGGGGGCGAGTCAGCCCCAGCATTTT. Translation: CASSPPGQGASQPQHF.

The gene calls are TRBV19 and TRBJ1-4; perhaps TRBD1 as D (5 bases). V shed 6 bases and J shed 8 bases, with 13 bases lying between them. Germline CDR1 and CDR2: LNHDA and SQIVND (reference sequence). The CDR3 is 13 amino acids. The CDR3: CASRGTEGEKLFF. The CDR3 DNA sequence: TGTGCCAGTAGAGGTACGGAGGGGGAAAAACTGTTTTTT.

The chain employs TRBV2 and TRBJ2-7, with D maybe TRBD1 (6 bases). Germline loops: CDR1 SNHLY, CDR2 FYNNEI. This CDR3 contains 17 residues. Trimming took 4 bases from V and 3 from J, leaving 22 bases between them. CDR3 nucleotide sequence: TGTGCCAGCAGTGGGCGCCCAACAGGGAGAACACTCTACGAGCAGTACTTC. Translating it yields CASSGRPTGRTLYEQYF.

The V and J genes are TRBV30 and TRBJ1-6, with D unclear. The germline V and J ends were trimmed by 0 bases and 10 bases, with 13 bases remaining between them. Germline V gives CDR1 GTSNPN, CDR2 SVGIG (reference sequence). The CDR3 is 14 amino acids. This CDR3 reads CAWSVPGSASPLHF. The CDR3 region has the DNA TGTGCCTGGAGTGTACCGGGGTCCGCATCACCCCTCCACTTT. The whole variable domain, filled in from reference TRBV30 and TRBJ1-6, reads SQTIHQWPATLVQPVGSPLSLECTVEGTSNPNLYWYRQAAGRGLQLLFYSVGIGQISSEVPQNLSASRPQDRQFILSSKKLLLSDSGFYLCAWSVPGSASPLHFGNGTRLTVT.

The CDR3: CSARESGHYGYTF. As DNA, the CDR3 is TGCAGTGCTAGAGAGTCAGGGCACTATGGCTACACCTTC. The chain employs TRBV20-1 and TRBJ1-2; D is perhaps TRBD1 (5 bases). Germline assignment: CDR1 DFQATT and CDR2 SNEGSKA (reference sequence). Trimming left V 0 bases short and J 3 bases short, with 8 bases between. This CDR3 is 13 amino acids long.

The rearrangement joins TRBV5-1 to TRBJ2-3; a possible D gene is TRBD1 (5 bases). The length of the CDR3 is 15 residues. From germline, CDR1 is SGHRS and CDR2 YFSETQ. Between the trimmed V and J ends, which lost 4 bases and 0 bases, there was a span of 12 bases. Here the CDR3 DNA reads TGCGCCAGCAGCGAACGACAGCCGAGCACAGATACGCAGTATTTT. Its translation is CASSERQPSTDTQYF. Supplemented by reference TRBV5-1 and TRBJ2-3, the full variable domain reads KAGVTQTPRYLIKTRGQQVTLSCSPISGHRSVSWYQQTPGQGLQFLFEYFSETQRNKGNFPGRFSGRQFSNSRSEMNVSTLELGDSALYLCASSERQPSTDTQYFGPGTRLTVL.

CDR3 in DNA: TGCGCCAGCAGCTTGGAACTAACAAATGAGCAGTTCTTC. This codes for CASSLELTNEQFF. The rearrangement links TRBV5-1 to TRBJ2-1; D remains unclear. The V end was cut by 0 bases, the J end by 7 bases, with 8 bases between. CDR1 SGHRS and CDR2 YFSETQ come from the germline V gene. The CDR3 has 13 residues.

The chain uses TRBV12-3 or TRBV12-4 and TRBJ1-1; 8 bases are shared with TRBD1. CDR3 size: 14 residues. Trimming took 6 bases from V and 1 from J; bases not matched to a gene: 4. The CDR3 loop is CASSGDRWNTEAFF. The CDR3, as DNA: TGTGCCAGCAGCGGGGACAGGTGGAACACTGAAGCTTTCTTT.

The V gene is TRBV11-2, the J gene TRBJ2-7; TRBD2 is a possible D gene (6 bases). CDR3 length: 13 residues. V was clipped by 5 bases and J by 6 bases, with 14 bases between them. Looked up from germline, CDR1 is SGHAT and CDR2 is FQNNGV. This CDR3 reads CASSLVGGAEQYF. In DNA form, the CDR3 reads TGTGCCAGCAGCCTTGTGGGGGGTGCCGAGCAGTACTTC.

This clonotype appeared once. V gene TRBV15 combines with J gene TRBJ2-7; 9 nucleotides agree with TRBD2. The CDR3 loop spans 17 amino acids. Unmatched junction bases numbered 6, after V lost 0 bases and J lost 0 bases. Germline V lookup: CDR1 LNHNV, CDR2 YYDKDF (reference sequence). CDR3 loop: CATSRDLGGGASYEQYF. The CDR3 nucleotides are TGTGCCACCAGCAGAGATTTGGGCGGGGGGGCCTCCTACGAGCAGTACTTC.

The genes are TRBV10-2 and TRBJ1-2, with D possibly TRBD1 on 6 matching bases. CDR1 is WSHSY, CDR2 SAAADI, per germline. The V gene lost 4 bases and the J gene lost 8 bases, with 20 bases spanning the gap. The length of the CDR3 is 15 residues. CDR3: CASSASGGTNVGYTF. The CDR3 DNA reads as TGCGCCAGCAGTGCCTCCGGTGGGACAAATGTCGGCTACACCTTC.

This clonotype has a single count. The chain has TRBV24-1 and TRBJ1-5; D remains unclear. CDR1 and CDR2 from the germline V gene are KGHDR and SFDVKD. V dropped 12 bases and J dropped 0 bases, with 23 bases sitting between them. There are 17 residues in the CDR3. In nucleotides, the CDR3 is TGTGCCTCTACCCGGCTCCCAACTGGGTATAGCAATCAGCCCCAGCATTTT. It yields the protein CASTRLPTGYSNQPQHF.

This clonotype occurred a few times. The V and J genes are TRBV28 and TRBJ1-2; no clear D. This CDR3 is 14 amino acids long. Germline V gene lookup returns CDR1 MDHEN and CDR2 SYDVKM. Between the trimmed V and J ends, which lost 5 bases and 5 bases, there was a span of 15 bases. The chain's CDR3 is CASSPLGSDYGYTF. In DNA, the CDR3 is TGTGCCAGCAGTCCCCTGGGGTCCGATTATGGCTACACCTTC.